What follows is one T cell receptor beta chain and its context. Its antigen is still unknown. No base quality information exists; no much larger clone differs at one position. Reading from cysteine to phenylalanine, the CDR3 counts 12 amino acids. This entry keeps only the CDR3 DNA: 36 bases, framed from base 1. V is cut by 4 bases and J by 7 bases, and the space between the germline ends is 9 bases. Sequences SGHDT (CDR1) and YYEEEE (CDR2) are obtained from the germline V gene. These data belong to a study of regulatory T cells in long-lasting Graves disease (dated by TCRdb to about 2021). Notes on the research overall: To count as having persistent Graves' disease, a patient had to have received antithyroid drug treatment for over 5 years with TSH receptor autoantibodies remaining persistently positive. A total of around 35 samples underwent TCR sequencing: some 13 from persistent and roughly 20 from newly diagnosed Graves' disease patients. On average, persistent Graves' disease patients in the clinical cohort had been on antithyroid drugs for around ten years. The study was registered as a clinical trial and conducted in China. Patients with persistent Graves' disease were compared with patients with newly diagnosed Graves' disease using TCR sequencing and RNA sequencing of peripheral blood. Results and caveats for the whole study, not just this receptor: Persistent disease showed preferential use of TRBV28, TRBJ1-2 and TRBJ2-5, whereas newly diagnosed disease favored TRBV20-1 and TRBJ2-1. Lower TCR Shannon entropy and fewer highly expanded clones were observed in persistent Graves' disease patients than in newly diagnosed patients, which suggested clonal expansion. Only peripheral blood was studied, because thyroid tissue, the primary lesion, was inaccessible. As a limitation, the authors acknowledged that the small sample size may reduce accuracy. Only the TCR beta chain was sequenced and analyzed. A larger number of public clonotypes was shared among persistent patients (over 2,500) than among newly diagnosed patients (roughly 1,000).

Libraries were constructed by multiplex PCR. These reads were obtained on an Illumina HiSeq 4000. To build TCR beta libraries, CDR3 regions were amplified by Arm-PCR using iRepertoire HTBI primers. PCR products were gel purified before sequencing. In the original analysis: Gene usage analysis of CDR3 amino acid clonotypes relied on the 62 TRBV and around 14 TRBJ segments identified across samples. COPE and FqMerger were used to merge the filtered high-quality paired reads into contigs. BLAST was used to align contigs to IMGT TRBV, TRBD and TRBJ reference genes, with CDR3 defined following IMGT. Any clonotype with a frequency above 0.1% was counted as a highly expanded clone. Shannon entropy was used to measure repertoire diversity, and the Gini coefficient was used to measure V-J evenness. A clonotype found in more than one individual was treated as public. TCRdb passed the public sequencing reads through fastp at Q25 and MiXCR, retaining productive beta sequences. Each entry merges the rows of one CDR3 protein and shows their most common DNA and genes. The V and J calls were not made by the authors but by TCRdb's processing. The sample includes more than 650,000 distinct CDR3 sequences, with about 32% observed a single time. Under 55% of the sample belongs to the ten largest clones.

Explained via the paper, the time point label denotes: persistent/refractory GD, antithyroid drugs over 5 years with positive TRAb. For both TCR sequencing and RNA sequencing, RNA was extracted from PBMCs in TRIzol. The diagnosis of Graves' disease followed American Thyroid Association guidelines. Recruitment of patients was carried out at an endocrinology department in Xi'an, China. Each patient gave about 8.1 milliliters of peripheral blood, collected in an EDTA anticoagulant tube. Ficoll Paque Plus density gradient separation was used to isolate PBMCs, and no further T cell sorting was done. An Agilent 2100 Bioanalyzer and agarose gel were used to check RNA quality, and a NanoDrop 2000 was used to measure RNA concentration.

The material was peripheral blood mononuclear cells (PBMCs), obtained when the disease was refractory, from a patient treated with antithyroid drugs. Recombination joined TRBV5-6 with TRBJ1-5; the D gene cannot be named for sure. The origin of this receptor is a female donor with Graves disease. DNA sequence: TGTGCCAGCAGCCGGGAAGGACAGCCCCAGCATTTT. It encodes CASSREGQPQHF.